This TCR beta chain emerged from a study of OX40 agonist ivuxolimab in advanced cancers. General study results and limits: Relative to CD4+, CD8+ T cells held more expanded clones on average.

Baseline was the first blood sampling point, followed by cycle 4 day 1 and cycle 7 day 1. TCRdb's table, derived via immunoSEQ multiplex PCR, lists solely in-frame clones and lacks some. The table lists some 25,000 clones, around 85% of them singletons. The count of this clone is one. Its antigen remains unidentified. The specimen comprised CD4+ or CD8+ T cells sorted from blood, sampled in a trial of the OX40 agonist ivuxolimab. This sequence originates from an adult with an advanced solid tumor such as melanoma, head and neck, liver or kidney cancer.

CDR3 in amino acids: CASSQREVRTEAFF. CDR3 sequence (DNA): TGTGCCAGCAGCCAAAGGGAAGTTCGCACTGAAGCTTTCTTT. This chain connects TRBV14 to TRBJ1-1; D not certain. Deletions cut 2 bases from V and 4 bases from J, with 11 bases between. The germline gives CDR1 SGHDN, CDR2 FVKESK. The CDR3 has 14 residues.